This is a list of T cell receptor beta chains from one sample in a study of response to subunit inactivated influenza vaccine. TCRdb processed the RT-PCR reads anew with MiXCR; each CDR3 protein has one entry. This sample has some 300,000 distinct CDR3 sequences, with 20% to 25% found just once. This specimen was PBMCs from blood, taken less than 22 months after vaccination. These receptors were collected from a man between 50 and 69 years old who received an inactivated influenza vaccine. Both conserved end residues are part of each CDR3. Fields, in order: J gene, V gene, clone size, CDR3 protein. Clone sizes are given selectively: once, few, many, or a class where the clone is expanded.

j_gene: TRBJ1-1; v_gene: TRBV5-4; abundance: few; CDR3aa: CASSFPLTGGRTEAFF
j_gene: TRBJ2-2; v_gene: TRBV18; abundance: .; CDR3aa: CASSRRGPSGSNTGELFF
j_gene: TRBJ1-2; v_gene: TRBV9; abundance: few; CDR3aa: CASSVAGGGQGYGYTF
j_gene: TRBJ2-3; v_gene: TRBV5-5; abundance: few; CDR3aa: CASSYPIPNKDTQYF
j_gene: TRBJ1-2; v_gene: TRBV7-9; abundance: many; CDR3aa: CASSLMGRHGYTF
j_gene: TRBJ2-7; v_gene: TRBV27; abundance: .; CDR3aa: CASRTTEPTLEQYF
j_gene: TRBJ1-4; v_gene: TRBV20-1; abundance: .; CDR3aa: CSATNKGQAEKLFF
j_gene: TRBJ2-2; v_gene: TRBV11-1; abundance: few; CDR3aa: CASSLRTGAGELFF
j_gene: TRBJ1-1; v_gene: TRBV20-1; abundance: .; CDR3aa: CSARPPTTGPNTEAFF
j_gene: TRBJ2-7; v_gene: TRBV7-2; abundance: .; CDR3aa: CASSQKTGTYEQYF
j_gene: TRBJ1-4; v_gene: TRBV15; abundance: few; CDR3aa: CATSRAPPATNEKLFF
j_gene: TRBJ1-2; v_gene: TRBV12-3/TRBV12-4; abundance: few; CDR3aa: CASSPVGLHYGYTF
j_gene: TRBJ2-5; v_gene: TRBV10-3; abundance: .; CDR3aa: CAISEIGGGETQYF
j_gene: TRBJ1-2; v_gene: TRBV3-1; abundance: many; CDR3aa: CASSQGTEMLLFGYTF
j_gene: TRBJ2-2; v_gene: TRBV9; abundance: few; CDR3aa: CASSLAIAGELFF
j_gene: TRBJ2-3; v_gene: TRBV7-7; abundance: few; CDR3aa: CASSLEVGLADTQYF
j_gene: TRBJ1-6; v_gene: TRBV9; abundance: .; CDR3aa: CASIVPGHFFSWDNSPLHF
j_gene: TRBJ2-1; v_gene: TRBV5-4; abundance: .; CDR3aa: CATRTVGEQFF
j_gene: TRBJ1-1; v_gene: TRBV6-2/TRBV6-3; abundance: .; CDR3aa: CASSLGGVRTEAFF
j_gene: TRBJ1-5; v_gene: TRBV30; abundance: few; CDR3aa: CAWSVGFGNQPQHF
j_gene: TRBJ1-2; v_gene: TRBV2; abundance: .; CDR3aa: CASSGLGADGGYTF
j_gene: TRBJ2-5; v_gene: TRBV20-1; abundance: .; CDR3aa: CSASRRGAGGETQYF
j_gene: TRBJ2-1; v_gene: TRBV6-6; abundance: .; CDR3aa: CASSVGENEQFF
j_gene: TRBJ1-2; v_gene: TRBV5-5; abundance: few; CDR3aa: CASSWQWLSTNYGYTF
j_gene: TRBJ2-2; v_gene: TRBV20-1; abundance: .; CDR3aa: CSAHSAGNTGELFF
j_gene: TRBJ1-3; v_gene: TRBV5-1; abundance: .; CDR3aa: CASSLGQYSGNTIYF
j_gene: TRBJ1-2; v_gene: TRBV7-2; abundance: few; CDR3aa: CASSLADQSYGYTF
j_gene: TRBJ2-1; v_gene: TRBV11-2; abundance: few; CDR3aa: CASSLEREQFF
j_gene: TRBJ1-1; v_gene: TRBV30; abundance: few; CDR3aa: CAWSVSQGPTEAFF
j_gene: TRBJ1-1; v_gene: TRBV4-3; abundance: .; CDR3aa: CASSQGRTLAPEAFF
j_gene: TRBJ2-3; v_gene: TRBV23-1; abundance: .; CDR3aa: CASSQREGRGDTQYF
j_gene: TRBJ2-1; v_gene: TRBV2; abundance: .; CDR3aa: CASSTRGPQFF
j_gene: TRBJ2-7; v_gene: TRBV29-1; abundance: .; CDR3aa: CSVRGGASYEQYF
j_gene: TRBJ2-7; v_gene: TRBV10-3; abundance: .; CDR3aa: CAISGHDDGAAYEQYF
j_gene: TRBJ1-1; v_gene: TRBV27; abundance: many; CDR3aa: CASSLGGSPEAFF
j_gene: TRBJ2-2; v_gene: TRBV12-3/TRBV12-4; abundance: few; CDR3aa: CASTRVGTTPGELFF
j_gene: TRBJ2-1; v_gene: TRBV20-1; abundance: few; CDR3aa: CSATGGPGNEQFF
j_gene: TRBJ1-5; v_gene: TRBV12-3/TRBV12-4; abundance: few; CDR3aa: CASSPQPGQGNQPQHF
j_gene: TRBJ2-1; v_gene: TRBV6-1; abundance: few; CDR3aa: CASTGRGGIYNEQFF
j_gene: TRBJ1-4; v_gene: TRBV7-2; abundance: .; CDR3aa: CASSLVYRGGDEKLFF
j_gene: TRBJ2-3; v_gene: TRBV6-5; abundance: .; CDR3aa: CASSYSGHTQYF